Presented here are 24 T cell receptor beta chains from one specimen sequenced in a study of T-cell memory formation after mild COVID-19. TCRdb re-called the 5' RACE reads with MiXCR, one entry per CDR3 protein. The sample has under 300,000 distinct CDR3 sequences, 8% to 9.5% seen once. Sequenced: PBMCs or a T cell subset sorted from them (not recorded which). These receptors all come from a man aged 18 to 29 who had mild COVID-19 (a few samples of this study predate the infection). Cell type and time point are not known.

The chain is built from TRBV6-6 and TRBJ1-5; D is unclear. CDR1 is MNHNY and CDR2 is SVGAGI in the germline V gene (reference sequence). The CDR3 sequence is 15 residues long. V shed 7 bases and J shed 6 bases, with 19 bases lying between them. The CDR3 region is CASTPRPTSFQPQHF. CDR3 in DNA: TGTGCCAGCACCCCCAGGCCTACTAGCTTTCAGCCCCAGCATTTT.

This clonotype has more than one count but fewer than ten. V usage is TRBV6-5 and J usage is TRBJ1-1; 10 bases align to TRBD1. V was clipped by 6 bases and J by 0 bases; unmatched bases: 4. Germline V CDR1 and CDR2: MNHEY, SVGAGI. The CDR3 runs to 15 residues. DNA of the CDR3: TGTGCCAGCAGCGAGACAGGGGGCTTGAACACTGAAGCTTTCTTT. Its protein product is CASSETGGLNTEAFF.

The chain combines TRBV5-1 with TRBJ2-7; D tentatively reads TRBD1 or TRBD2 (5 bases each). CDR3 length: 15 residues. Germline V gene lookup returns CDR1 SGHRS and CDR2 YFSETQ. Trimming cost V 4 bases and J 7 bases, with 21 bases left between them. The CDR3 loop reads CASSPSSRAEGEQYF. CDR3 nucleotides: TGCGCCAGCAGCCCCTCCTCCAGGGCCGAGGGAGAGCAGTACTTC.

This clonotype was picked up a small number of times. The chain has TRBV7-9 and TRBJ2-1; tentatively, D is TRBD1 or TRBD2 (5 bases each). The CDR3 has 15 amino acids. V lost 1 base to trimming and J lost 5 bases, with 12 bases between them. Germline V CDR1 and CDR2: SEHNR, FQNEAQ (reference sequence). The CDR3 region has the DNA TGTGCCAGCAGCTTAGTCGGGGCCGCGAACAATGAGCAGTTCTTC. Translation gives CASSLVGAANNEQFF.

This clonotype appeared a few times. The V and J genes are TRBV3-1 and TRBJ1-1, with D maybe TRBD1 (5 bases). The CDR3 length is 16 residues. With 2 bases removed from V and 1 base from J, the gap between germline ends came to 14 bases. Germline V CDR1 and CDR2: LGHDT, YNNKEL (reference sequence). In DNA, the CDR3 is TGTGCCAGCAGCCAATTCGGGGCTGGGTGGAACACTGAAGCTTTCTTT. Protein product: CASSQFGAGWNTEAFF.

The chain couples TRBV6-6 to TRBJ1-3; a possible D gene is TRBD1 (6 bases). The CDR3 has 17 amino acids. Trimming left V 5 bases short and J 1 base short, with 18 bases between. Germline CDR1 reads MNHNY; CDR2 reads SVGAGI (reference sequence). CDR3 loop: CASSLTQGRASGNTIYF. In DNA form, the CDR3 reads TGTGCCAGCAGTCTAACCCAGGGGAGGGCATCTGGAAACACCATATATTTT.

J is TRBJ2-5 and V is TRBV7-9, with 7 bases lining up with TRBD2. The CDR3 is made up of 14 amino acids. V gave up 5 bases and J gave up 7 bases; unmatched junction bases: 10. The germline gives CDR1 SEHNR, CDR2 FQNEAQ (reference sequence). The CDR3 DNA follows: TGTGCCAGCAGCCACACGACGGGGGGAGGGACCCAGTACTTC. This codes for CASSHTTGGGTQYF.

This clonotype came up a few times. This sequence joins TRBV7-6 and TRBJ2-2; D is uncertain. Germline assignment: CDR1 SGHVS and CDR2 FNYEAQ. This CDR3 has 16 residues. V shed 3 bases and J shed 1 base, with 12 bases lying between them. The CDR3 DNA reads as TGTGCCAGCAGCTTGCAGGAATCAGGGAACACCGGGGAGCTGTTTTTT. It is translated as CASSLQESGNTGELFF.

This clonotype turned up a few times. The chain's CDR3 is CSAKGSNYEQYV. The CDR3, as DNA: TGCAGTGCTAAGGGCAGCAACTACGAGCAGTACGTC. This chain links TRBV20-1 with TRBJ2-7; D not certain. Germline-derived CDR1 and CDR2 are DFQATT and SNEGSKA (reference sequence). This CDR3 has 12 amino acids. The ends were cut back, 4 bases at V and 3 bases at J, with 10 bases in the middle.

This clonotype was recorded a few times. V and J are TRBV5-1 and TRBJ2-5; perhaps TRBD2 as D (6 bases). Trimming stripped 2 bases from V and 5 bases from J, with 13 bases between. The CDR3 runs 14 residues. Germline CDR1 reads SGHRS; CDR2 reads YFSETQ. Here the CDR3 DNA reads TGCGCCAGCAGCTTCCGCGGGATTGAGGAGACCCAGTACTTC. It translates to CASSFRGIEETQYF.

The chain carries TRBV6-6 and TRBJ2-4; D uncertain. This CDR3 is built from 16 residues. Trimming took off 6 bases at V and 0 bases at J, with 15 bases between the two ends. Looked up from germline, CDR1 is MNHNY and CDR2 is SVGAGI (reference sequence). CDR3 region: CASRGLDMVAKNIQYF. The DNA for the CDR3 is TGTGCCAGCAGGGGCCTCGACATGGTAGCCAAAAACATTCAGTACTTC.

This clonotype was counted between two and nine times. The chain has TRBV4-3 and TRBJ2-5; D possibly corresponds to TRBD2 (5 bases). This CDR3 is 14 amino acids long. The V gene's germline CDR1 is LGHNA and CDR2 YSLEER. V was shortened by 1 base and J by 5 bases, with 11 bases between the two germline ends. The CDR3 protein is CASSQGVPGETQYF. CDR3 coding DNA: TGCGCCAGCAGCCAAGGCGTTCCGGGGGAGACCCAGTACTTC.

The sample holds a few counts of this clonotype. The chain joins TRBV7-9 to TRBJ2-1, with D hard to call. The V end lost 1 base, the J end lost 1 base, and 11 bases lay between the germline ends. This CDR3 is built from 16 residues. The germline gives CDR1 SEHNR, CDR2 FQNEAQ (reference sequence). The CDR3 loop is CASSLEALGSYNEQFF. CDR3 sequence (DNA): TGTGCCAGCAGCTTAGAGGCGCTCGGTTCCTACAATGAGCAGTTCTTC.

A few counts support this clonotype. This sequence joins TRBV7-9 and TRBJ2-3, with 9 bases lining up with TRBD1. The CDR3 spans 15 residues. The V gene end was trimmed by 5 bases and the J gene end by 4 bases; junction bases not matched to a gene: 7. Germline V gene data show CDR1 as SEHNR and CDR2 as FQNEAQ (reference sequence). The CDR3: CASSPRTGAADTQYF. The DNA for the CDR3 is TGTGCCAGCAGCCCACGGACAGGGGCTGCAGATACGCAGTATTTT.

This clonotype has a count of ten or more. The chain employs TRBV7-8 and TRBJ2-7, with a weak D call TRBD2 (5 bases). The CDR3 runs to 15 residues. V lost 5 bases and J 3 bases, leaving 17 bases between the germline ends. CDR1 is SGHVS and CDR2 is FQNEAQ in the germline V gene. The CDR3 DNA is TGTGCCAGCAGCCCGTGGGATCCGGGGTACTACGAGCAGTACTTC. Its translation: CASSPWDPGYYEQYF.

The sample holds a few counts of this clonotype. The chain joins TRBV20-1 to TRBJ2-7; D uncertain. CDR1 is DFQATT and CDR2 is SNEGSKA in the germline V gene (reference sequence). The V gene lost 6 bases and the J gene lost 5 bases, with 14 bases spanning the gap. The CDR3 is 12 residues long. CDR3 region: CSATGPANEQYF. DNA for the CDR3: TGCAGTGCGACCGGGCCCGCCAACGAGCAGTACTTC.

This clonotype occurred a few times. The chain has TRBV20-1 and TRBJ1-1; TRBD1 agrees at 9 bases. Losses at the gene ends were 7 bases for V and 10 bases for J; bases not matched to a gene: 10. The CDR3 totals 12 residues. CDR1 is DFQATT, CDR2 SNEGSKA, per germline (reference sequence). CDR3 loop: CSVIQGAAGAFF. CDR3 in DNA: TGCAGTGTCATACAGGGGGCGGCTGGAGCTTTCTTT.

The table lists this clonotype with a few counts. This chain connects TRBV6-5 to TRBJ1-2, with 7 bases aligning to TRBD1. This CDR3 region has 15 residues. Germline V gene sequence: CDR1 MNHEY, CDR2 SVGAGI. The V gene end was trimmed by 3 bases and the J gene end by 4 bases; junction bases not matched to a gene: 8. This CDR3 is CASSYDATGPYGYTF. CDR3 DNA sequence: TGTGCCAGCAGTTATGACGCGACAGGGCCCTATGGCTACACCTTC.

The CDR3 is CASSLRGVPFF. Written as DNA, the CDR3 is TGTGCCAGCAGCTTGAGAGGGGTCCCGTTCTTC. The rearrangement joins TRBV5-6 to TRBJ2-1; D is tentatively TRBD1 or TRBD2 (5 bases each). CDR1 is SGHDT and CDR2 is YYEEEE in the germline V gene. This CDR3 region has 11 residues. Between the trimmed V and J ends, which lost 1 base and 15 bases, there was a span of 11 bases. Based on the CDR3 plus reference TRBV5-6 and TRBJ2-1, the full variable domain is DAGVTQSPTHLIKTRGQQVTLRCSPKSGHDTVSWYQQALGQGPQFIFQYYEEEERQRGNFPDRFSGHQFPNYSSELNVNALLLGDSALYLCASSLRGVPFFGPGTRLTVL.

This clonotype was counted only a few times. This chain connects TRBV5-6 to TRBJ2-4; D remains unclear. The ends were cut back, 4 bases at V and 0 bases at J, with 11 bases in the middle. This CDR3 spans 15 amino acids. From germline, CDR1 is SGHDT and CDR2 YYEEEE. CDR3 loop: CASSDAGLAKNIQYF. CDR3 in DNA: TGTGCCAGCAGCGACGCCGGGCTAGCCAAAAACATTCAGTACTTC.

The chain links TRBV29-1 to TRBJ1-1, with TRBD1 as a possible D gene (6 bases). This CDR3 is 15 amino acids long. Looked up from germline, CDR1 is SQVTM and CDR2 is ANQGSEA. With 4 bases removed from V and 2 bases from J, the gap between germline ends came to 17 bases. CDR3 in amino acids: CSVVSGAYRNTEAFF. The DNA for the CDR3 is TGCAGCGTTGTTTCAGGGGCCTACCGCAACACTGAAGCTTTCTTT.

This clonotype was seen only a few times. The chain is built from TRBV5-1 and TRBJ1-1; D is undetermined. Trimming left V 6 bases short and J 0 bases short, with 9 bases between. CDR1 SGHRS and CDR2 YFSETQ come from the germline V gene. The CDR3 is made up of 13 amino acids. Written as DNA, the CDR3 is TGCGCCAGCATGGGCAGACTGAACACTGAAGCTTTCTTT. Protein product: CASMGRLNTEAFF.

In this sample, this clonotype turned up a few times. The J gene is TRBJ2-7, the V gene TRBV20-1; a weak D match, TRBD1 (5 bases). The V end lost 6 bases, the J end lost 7 bases, and 19 bases lay between the germline ends. The CDR3 loop spans 13 amino acids. Looked up from germline, CDR1 is DFQATT and CDR2 is SNEGSKA (reference sequence). This CDR3 is CSAPLQGMREQYF. The CDR3 DNA follows: TGCAGTGCCCCACTTCAGGGTATGAGAGAGCAGTACTTC.

Note on this clonotype: One end of the junction fails to match germline, which may point to a read error. The CDR3 nucleotides are TGCAGTGCAAGAGCTGGGGCCCAGTACTTC. Encoded protein: CSARAGAQYF. V is TRBV20-1 and J is TRBJ2-5; D not resolved. CDR3 length: 10 amino acids. Germline V gene data show CDR1 as DFQATT and CDR2 as SNEGSKA (reference sequence).